This entry concerns a single TCR beta chain. Antigen unknown. TCRdb keeps only in-frame clones here, not all; method: immunoSEQ multiplex PCR. The data show 150,000 to 200,000 clones, roughly 80% seen once. V was cut by 5 bases and J by 0 bases, with 14 bases left in between. Germline CDR1 SQVTM, CDR2 ANQGSEA. The CDR3 runs to 14 residues. This specimen comes from a study of cytomegalovirus exposure and HLA in healthy donors. Points from the study as a whole: Reported results showed that the classifier diagnosed cytomegalovirus status with high specificity and sensitivity.

V and J are TRBV29-1 and TRBJ2-7; no reliable D call. This TCR was sampled from a man aged 25-40 years in good health and CMV-seropositive. The specimen was PBMCs. CDR3 coding DNA: TGCAGCGTTATAGGAGAACCGAGCTCCTACGAGCAGTACTTC. As protein: CSVIGEPSSYEQYF.